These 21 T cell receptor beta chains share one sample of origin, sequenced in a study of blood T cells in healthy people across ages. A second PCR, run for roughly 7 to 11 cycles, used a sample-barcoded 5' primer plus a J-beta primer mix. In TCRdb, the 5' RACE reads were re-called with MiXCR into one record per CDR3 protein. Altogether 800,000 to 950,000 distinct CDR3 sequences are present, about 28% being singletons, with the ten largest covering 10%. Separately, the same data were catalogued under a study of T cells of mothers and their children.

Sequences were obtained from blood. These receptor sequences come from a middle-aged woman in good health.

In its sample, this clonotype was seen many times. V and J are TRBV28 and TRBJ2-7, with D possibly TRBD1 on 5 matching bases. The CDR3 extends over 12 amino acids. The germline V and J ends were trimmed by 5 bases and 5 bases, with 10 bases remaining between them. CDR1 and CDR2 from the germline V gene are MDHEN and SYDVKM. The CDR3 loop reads CASSPLRDEQYF. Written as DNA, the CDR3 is TGTGCCAGCAGTCCCCTCAGGGACGAGCAGTACTTC.

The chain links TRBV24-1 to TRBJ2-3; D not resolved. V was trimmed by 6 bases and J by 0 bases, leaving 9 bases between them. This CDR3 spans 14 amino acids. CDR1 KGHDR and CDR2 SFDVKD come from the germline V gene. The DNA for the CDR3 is TGTGCCACCAGTCAAAAGGACAGCACAGATACGCAGTATTTT. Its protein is CATSQKDSTDTQYF.

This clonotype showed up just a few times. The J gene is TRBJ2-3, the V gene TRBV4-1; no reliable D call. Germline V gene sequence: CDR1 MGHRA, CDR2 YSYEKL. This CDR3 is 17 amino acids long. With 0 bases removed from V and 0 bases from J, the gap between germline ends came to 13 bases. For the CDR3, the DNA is TGCGCCAGCAGCCAAGAGGACCGAGCTGCTAGCACAGATACGCAGTATTTT. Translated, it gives CASSQEDRAASTDTQYF.

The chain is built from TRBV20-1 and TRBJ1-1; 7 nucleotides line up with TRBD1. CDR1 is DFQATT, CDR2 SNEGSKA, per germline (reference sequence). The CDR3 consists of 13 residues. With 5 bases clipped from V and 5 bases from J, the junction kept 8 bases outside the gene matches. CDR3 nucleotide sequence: TGCAGTGCTTTAAGGGGGCGAGGGACTGAAGCTTTCTTT. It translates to CSALRGRGTEAFF.

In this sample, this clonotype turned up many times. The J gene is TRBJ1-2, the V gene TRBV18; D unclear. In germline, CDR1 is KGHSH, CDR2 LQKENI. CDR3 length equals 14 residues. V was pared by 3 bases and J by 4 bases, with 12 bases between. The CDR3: CASSPEQTSYGYTF. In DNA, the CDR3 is TGTGCCAGCTCACCCGAACAGACTAGCTATGGCTACACCTTC. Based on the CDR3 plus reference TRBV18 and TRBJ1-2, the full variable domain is NAGVMQNPRHLVRRRGQEARLRCSPMKGHSHVYWYRQLPEEGLKFMVYLQKENIIDESGMPKERFSAEFPKEGPSILRIQQVVRGDSAAYFCASSPEQTSYGYTFGSGTRLTVV.

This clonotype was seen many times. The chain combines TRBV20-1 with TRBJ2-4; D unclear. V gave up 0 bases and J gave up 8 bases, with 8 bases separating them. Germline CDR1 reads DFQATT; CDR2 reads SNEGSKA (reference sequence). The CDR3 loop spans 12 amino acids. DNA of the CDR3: TGCAGTGCTAGAGATTCCCGGGACATTCAGTACTTC. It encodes CSARDSRDIQYF.

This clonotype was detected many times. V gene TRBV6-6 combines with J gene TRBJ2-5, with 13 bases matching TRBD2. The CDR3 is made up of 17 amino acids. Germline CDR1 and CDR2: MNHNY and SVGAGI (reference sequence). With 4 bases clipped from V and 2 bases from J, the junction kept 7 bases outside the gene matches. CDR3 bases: TGTGCCAGCAGTTCGGGACTAGCGGGGTTAATTCAAGAGACCCAGTACTTC. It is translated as CASSSGLAGLIQETQYF.

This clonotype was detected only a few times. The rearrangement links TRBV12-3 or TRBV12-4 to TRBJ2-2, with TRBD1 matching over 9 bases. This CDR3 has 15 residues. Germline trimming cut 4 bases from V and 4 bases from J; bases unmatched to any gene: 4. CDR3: CASSSRQGGTGELFF. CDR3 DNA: TGTGCCAGCAGTTCACGACAGGGGGGCACCGGGGAGCTGTTTTTT.

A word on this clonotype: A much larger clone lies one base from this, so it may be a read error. CDR3: CAMSDSRGRHEQYF. The CDR3 bases are TGTGCCATGAGTGACAGCAGGGGACGCCACGAGCAGTACTTC. The rearrangement uses TRBV10-3 and TRBJ2-7; weak D call: TRBD1 (6 bases). This CDR3 is built from 14 residues. The germline gives CDR1 ENHRY, CDR2 SYGVKD.

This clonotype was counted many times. CDR3 region: CSARNRGQAGANVLTF. The CDR3 coding sequence is TGCAGTGCTAGGAATCGGGGACAGGCGGGGGCCAACGTCCTGACTTTC. The chain carries TRBV20-1 and TRBJ2-6, with 8 nucleotides matching TRBD1. After removal of 3 bases from V and 4 bases from J, the junction contained 8 bases not matched to a gene. Germline CDR1 and CDR2: DFQATT and SNEGSKA (reference sequence). This CDR3 comprises 16 residues.

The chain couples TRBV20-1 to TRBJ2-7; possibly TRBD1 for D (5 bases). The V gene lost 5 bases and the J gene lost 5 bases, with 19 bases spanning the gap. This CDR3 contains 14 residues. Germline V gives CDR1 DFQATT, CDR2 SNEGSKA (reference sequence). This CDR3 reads CSAPPQKGSHEQYF. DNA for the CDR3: TGCAGTGCTCCTCCACAGAAGGGGTCCCACGAGCAGTACTTC.

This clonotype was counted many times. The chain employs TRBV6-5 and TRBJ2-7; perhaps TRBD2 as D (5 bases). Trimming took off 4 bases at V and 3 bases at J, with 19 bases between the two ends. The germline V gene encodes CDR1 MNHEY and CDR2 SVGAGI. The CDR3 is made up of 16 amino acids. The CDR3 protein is CASSSRGTLGYYEQYF. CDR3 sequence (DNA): TGTGCCAGCAGTTCCCGGGGAACCCTCGGGTACTACGAGCAGTACTTC.

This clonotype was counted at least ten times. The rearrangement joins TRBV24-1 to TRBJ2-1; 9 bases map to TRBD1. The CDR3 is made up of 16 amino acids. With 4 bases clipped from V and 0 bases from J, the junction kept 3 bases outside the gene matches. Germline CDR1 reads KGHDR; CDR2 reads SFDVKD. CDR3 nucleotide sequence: TGTGCCACCAGTGAGGGACAGGGCTTCTCCTACAATGAGCAGTTCTTC. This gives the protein CATSEGQGFSYNEQFF.

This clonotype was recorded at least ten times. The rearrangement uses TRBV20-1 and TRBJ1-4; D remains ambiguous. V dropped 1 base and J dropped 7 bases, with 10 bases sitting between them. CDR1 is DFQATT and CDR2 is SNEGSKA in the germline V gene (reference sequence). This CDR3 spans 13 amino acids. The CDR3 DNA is TGCAGTGCTAGAGGCGACATAGGTGAAAAACTGTTTTTT. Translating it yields CSARGDIGEKLFF.

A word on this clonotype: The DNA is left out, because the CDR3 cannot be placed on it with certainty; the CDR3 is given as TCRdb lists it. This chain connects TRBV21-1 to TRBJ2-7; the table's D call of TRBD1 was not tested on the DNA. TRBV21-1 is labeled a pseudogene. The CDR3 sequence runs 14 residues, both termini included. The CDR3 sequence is CASTPGPYPCEQYF.

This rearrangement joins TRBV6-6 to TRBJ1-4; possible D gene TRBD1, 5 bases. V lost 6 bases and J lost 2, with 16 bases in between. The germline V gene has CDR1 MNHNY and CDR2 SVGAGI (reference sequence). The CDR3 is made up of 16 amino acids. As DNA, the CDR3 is TGTGCCAGCAGCATGGGCCCGTCAGGGACTAATGAAAAACTGTTTTTT. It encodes CASSMGPSGTNEKLFF.

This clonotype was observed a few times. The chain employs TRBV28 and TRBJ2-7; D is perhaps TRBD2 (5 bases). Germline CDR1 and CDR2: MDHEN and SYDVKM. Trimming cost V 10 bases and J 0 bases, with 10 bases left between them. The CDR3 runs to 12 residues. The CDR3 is CAIVTSSYEQYF. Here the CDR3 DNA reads TGTGCCATCGTAACTAGCTCCTACGAGCAGTACTTC.

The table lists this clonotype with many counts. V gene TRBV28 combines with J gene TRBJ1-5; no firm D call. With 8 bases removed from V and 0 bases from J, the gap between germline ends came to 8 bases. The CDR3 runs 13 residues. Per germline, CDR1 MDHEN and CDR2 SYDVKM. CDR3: CASESYSNQPQHF. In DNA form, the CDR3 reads TGTGCCAGCGAATCGTATAGCAATCAGCCCCAGCATTTT.

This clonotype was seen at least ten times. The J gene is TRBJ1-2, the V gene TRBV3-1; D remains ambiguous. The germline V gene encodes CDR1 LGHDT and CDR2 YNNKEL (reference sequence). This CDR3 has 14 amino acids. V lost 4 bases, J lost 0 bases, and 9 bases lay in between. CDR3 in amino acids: CASSLRAANYGYTF. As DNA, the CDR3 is TGTGCCAGCAGCCTTAGGGCCGCTAACTATGGCTACACCTTC.

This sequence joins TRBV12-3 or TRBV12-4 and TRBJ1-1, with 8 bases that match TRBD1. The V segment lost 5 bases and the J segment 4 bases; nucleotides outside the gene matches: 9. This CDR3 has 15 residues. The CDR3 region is CASSPRQGMGTEAFF. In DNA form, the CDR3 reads TGTGCCAGCAGTCCCCGACAGGGGATGGGCACTGAAGCTTTCTTT.

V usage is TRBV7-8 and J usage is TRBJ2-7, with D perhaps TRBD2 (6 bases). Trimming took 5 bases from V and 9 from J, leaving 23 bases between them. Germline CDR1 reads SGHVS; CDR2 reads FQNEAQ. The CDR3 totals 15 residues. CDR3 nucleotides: TGTGCCAGCAGCCCAGGTCTCGGGGGACTCAACGGGCAGTACTTC. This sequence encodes CASSPGLGGLNGQYF.